These 5 T cell receptor beta chains share one sample of origin, sequenced in a study of blood T cell repertoires in COVID-19. Profiling relied on immunoSEQ multiplex PCR, and the TCRdb table lists in-frame clones only, not all of them. The sample includes just under 350,000 clones, about 87% of them seen just once. Sequencing was performed on peripheral blood. The receptors stem from a woman in her fifties or sixties with COVID-19, enrolled during active disease.

This clone was detected once. The rearrangement links TRBV7-2 to TRBJ1-2; TRBD1 matches at 8 bases. The J segment lost 4 bases and the V segment lost 2 bases, leaving 6 bases of the junction unmatched. CDR3 length: 15 amino acids. Per germline, CDR1 SGHTA and CDR2 FQGNSA. The CDR3 DNA is TGTGCCAGCAGCTTACAGGGGGCAGCGGGCTATGGCTACACCTTC. It is translated as CASSLQGAAGYGYTF.

The J gene is TRBJ2-7, the V gene TRBV19; 8 bases fit TRBD1. In germline, CDR1 is LNHDA, CDR2 SQIVND (reference sequence). The CDR3 loop spans 14 amino acids. The J segment lost 5 bases and the V segment lost 2 bases, leaving 5 bases of the junction unmatched. The CDR3 sequence is CASSITGQGHEQYF. As DNA, the CDR3 is TGTGCCAGTAGTATAACAGGACAGGGACACGAGCAGTACTTC.

The chain joins TRBV5-6 to TRBJ1-2; D might be TRBD1 (5 bases). V lost 5 bases and J lost 8, with 16 bases in between. Germline CDR1 is SGHDT and CDR2 is YYEEEE. This CDR3 is 13 amino acids long. CDR3 residues: CASRRQGLGGYTF. CDR3 coding DNA: TGTGCCAGCAGGCGCCAGGGTCTCGGGGGCTACACCTTC. Using reference TRBV5-6 and TRBJ1-2 for the parts outside the CDR3, the full variable domain is DAGVTQSPTHLIKTRGQQVTLRCSPKSGHDTVSWYQQALGQGPQFIFQYYEEEERQRGNFPDRFSGHQFPNYSSELNVNALLLGDSALYLCASRRQGLGGYTFGSGTRLTVV.

The chain combines TRBV5-1 with TRBJ2-7; 10 nucleotides agree with TRBD2. Germline V CDR1 and CDR2: SGHRS, YFSETQ. This CDR3 contains 15 residues. V gave up 0 bases and J gave up 4 bases; unmatched junction bases: 4. CDR3 residues: CASSLVISGRYEQYF. In DNA form, the CDR3 reads TGCGCCAGCAGCTTGGTAATTAGCGGGAGGTACGAGCAGTACTTC.

V and J are TRBV7-9 and TRBJ1-1; TRBD1 matches at 8 bases. V lost 6 bases to trimming and J lost 7 bases; unmatched junction nucleotides: 16. Germline V gene sequence: CDR1 SEHNR, CDR2 FQNEAQ (reference sequence). This CDR3 contains 16 residues. The CDR3 loop reads CASSAGTGSKIGEAFF. CDR3 DNA sequence: TGTGCCAGCAGTGCCGGGACAGGCTCGAAGATCGGTGAAGCTTTCTTT.